This T cell receptor (beta chain) comes out of a study of T cells after yellow fever vaccination. The TCR cDNA carried a universal primer site and UMIs from 5'RACE template switching. TCRdb fed the 5' RACE reads into MiXCR, producing one record per CDR3 protein. The sample carries 150,000 to 200,000 distinct CDR3 sequences, 6.2% recorded once. Overall study findings and caveats: Clones that expanded after primary vaccination mostly reappeared after the booster (over 95% CD4, 88% CD8). Weaker, the secondary response had a peak occurring faster, on day 5 versus 15. Just a small share of clonotypes turned up in the CD4 compartment as well as the CD8 compartment.

About this clonotype: Its antigen remains unknown.

V was clipped by 3 bases and J by 6 bases, with 25 bases between them. CDR1 and CDR2 from the germline V gene are SGHRS and YFSETQ. This CDR3 spans 17 amino acids. J is TRBJ2-7 and V is TRBV5-1; D is possibly TRBD2 (6 bases). The sequence derives from a man between 18 and 29 years old who received the YFV17D yellow fever vaccine. The sequencing here drew on CD4+ T cells sorted from PBMCs, taken on the day of the first yellow fever vaccination. The CDR3 reads CASSSGVGAQAASEQYF. CDR3 sequence (DNA): TGCGCCAGCAGCTCGGGGGTCGGGGCGCAGGCCGCCTCCGAGCAGTACTTC.